What follows are 14 T cell receptor beta chains derived from one specimen sequenced in a study of T cell responses to AZD1222 COVID-19 vaccine. Sequencing was performed with immunoSEQ multiplex PCR; in TCRdb, only in-frame clones are kept and a portion is missing. The table lists about 150,000 clones, about 92% of them singletons, with 2% to 2.5% in the top ten. The starting material was peripheral blood, obtained on day 0 of AZD1222 vaccination. Receptors were obtained from an adult in good health.

This clone was seen more than once but under ten times. V and J are TRBV18 and TRBJ1-1; the D gene is possibly TRBD1 (5 bases). V dropped 0 bases and J dropped 2 bases, with 10 bases sitting between them. This CDR3 is built from 15 residues. Germline V lookup: CDR1 KGHSH, CDR2 LQKENI. The CDR3 bases are TGTGCCAGCTCACCACCTACCCAGGGAAACACTGAAGCTTTCTTT. Its protein product is CASSPPTQGNTEAFF.

This chain joins TRBV10-3 and TRBJ2-1, with TRBD2 identical over 11 bases. CDR1 ENHRY and CDR2 SYGVKD come from the germline V gene. CDR3 length: 14 amino acids. Unmatched junction bases numbered 8, after V lost 11 bases and J lost 5 bases. CDR3 nucleotides: TGTGCCTCCACCAAGACTAGCGGGGACAATGAGCAGTTCTTC. It translates to CASTKTSGDNEQFF.

The chain recombines TRBV12-3 or TRBV12-4 with TRBJ1-6, with D possibly being TRBD1 (6 bases). The CDR3 has 13 residues. Trimming cost V 5 bases and J 7 bases, with 9 bases left between them. CDR3 sequence (DNA): TGTGCCAGCAGTAAGACAGGCAATTCACCCCTCCACTTT. Translated: CASSKTGNSPLHF.

The V call is TRBV28, the J call TRBJ1-5; tentative D call: TRBD1 (5 bases). The CDR3 runs 16 residues. Germline loops: CDR1 MDHEN, CDR2 SYDVKM. V gave up 5 bases and J gave up 5 bases, with 19 bases separating them. The CDR3 nucleotides are TGTGCCAGCAGTCCCTCCCAGGGTCCGGTTTATCAGCCCCAGCATTTT. Translating gives CASSPSQGPVYQPQHF.

The rearrangement links TRBV3-1 (or the pseudogene TRBV3-2) to TRBJ2-6; 8 positions match TRBD2. Germline V gene sequence: CDR1 LGHDT, CDR2 YNNKEL (reference sequence). The V and J ends lost 0 bases and 0 bases, in that order; junction bases with no gene match: 7. The CDR3 sequence is 19 residues long. The CDR3 sequence: CASSQDWAGGTSGANVLTF. The CDR3 DNA sequence: TGTGCCAGCAGCCAAGATTGGGCGGGAGGTACCTCTGGGGCCAACGTCCTGACTTTC.

The CDR3 DNA reads as TGTGCAAGTCGCTTAGATCCCGGGGCGCCGGACACTGAAGCTTTCTTT. It encodes CASRLDPGAPDTEAFF. The chain employs TRBV12-2 and TRBJ1-1. TRBV12-2 has pseudogene status. This CDR3 spans 16 amino acids.

V usage is TRBV11-2 and J usage is TRBJ2-3, with 9 bases that match TRBD1. The length of the CDR3 is 16 residues. After removal of 1 base from V and 2 bases from J, the junction contained 4 bases not matched to a gene. CDR1 SGHAT and CDR2 FQNNGV come from the germline V gene. The DNA for the CDR3 is TGTGCCAGCAGCTTAGGTGGACAGGGGAACACAGATACGCAGTATTTT. It codes for CASSLGGQGNTDTQYF. The entire variable domain, with the rest obtained from reference TRBV11-2 and TRBJ2-3, is as follows: EAGVAQSPRYKIIEKRQSVAFWCNPISGHATLYWYQQILGQGPKLLIQFQNNGVVDDSQLPKDRFSAERLKGVDSTLKIQPAKLEDSAVYLCASSLGGQGNTDTQYFGPGTRLTVL.

The CDR3 sequence: CASTQPGTFYNEQFF. The CDR3, as DNA: TGTGCCAGCACCCAGCCAGGGACTTTTTACAATGAGCAGTTCTTC. The rearrangement links TRBV3-1 (or the pseudogene TRBV3-2) to TRBJ2-1; a weak D match, TRBD2 (6 bases). V was clipped by 7 bases and J by 4 bases, with 17 bases between them. The CDR3 extends over 15 amino acids. Germline V CDR1 and CDR2: LGHDT, YNNKEL (reference sequence).

The chain employs TRBV6-5 and TRBJ2-1; 7 positions agree with TRBD1. The CDR3 runs to 15 residues. Per germline, CDR1 MNHEY and CDR2 SVGAGI. The V gene end was trimmed by 4 bases and the J gene end by 7 bases; junction bases not matched to a gene: 10. CDR3 loop: CASSSLRTGGNEQFF. CDR3 coding DNA: TGTGCCAGCAGTTCCCTACGGACAGGCGGGAATGAGCAGTTCTTC.

The chain recombines TRBV6-2 or TRBV6-3 with TRBJ2-5, with D perhaps being TRBD1 or TRBD2 (5 bases each). Germline V CDR1 and CDR2: MNHEY, SVGEGT. CDR3 length: 16 residues. Trimming shortened V by 3 bases and J by 4 bases, and 18 bases separated the two germline ends. DNA of the CDR3: TGTGCCAGCAGTTATTTCTGGCAGGGAGAGCTAGAGACCCAGTACTTC. The encoded protein is CASSYFWQGELETQYF.

The genes are TRBV19 and TRBJ2-1; possible D gene TRBD2, 6 bases. This CDR3 is built from 11 residues. Germline V gene lookup returns CDR1 LNHDA and CDR2 SQIVND (reference sequence). Trimming pared 11 bases from V and 10 bases from J, leaving 15 bases between. The CDR3 loop reads CAVRGGGEQFF. The CDR3 region has the DNA TGTGCCGTGCGGGGAGGCGGGGAGCAGTTCTTC.

The chain recombines TRBV4-1 with TRBJ2-5; D is possibly TRBD1 (6 bases). The CDR3 length is 13 residues. V shed 5 bases and J shed 5 bases, with 12 bases lying between them. Per germline, CDR1 MGHRA and CDR2 YSYEKL. The CDR3 DNA reads as TGCGCCAGCAGCGTCCTGAGGGGGGAGACCCAGTACTTC. Translating gives CASSVLRGETQYF.

This clone was detected once. The rearrangement links TRBV19 to TRBJ1-2; 7 bases align to TRBD1. The CDR3 covers 12 residues. J gave up 13 bases and V 4 bases, and 9 bases lay outside the gene matches. Germline V gene lookup returns CDR1 LNHDA and CDR2 SQIVND (reference sequence). The CDR3 DNA is TGTGCCAGTAGTAGACGGACAGGAACGTGCACCTTC. It yields the protein CASSRRTGTCTF.

This CDR3 is CASSLAPRDHTNTEAFF. As DNA, the CDR3 is TGTGCCAGCAGCTTAGCGCCCAGGGACCACACCAACACTGAAGCTTTCTTT. The chain couples TRBV7-8 to TRBJ1-1, with D perhaps matching TRBD1 (5 bases). Germline-derived CDR1 and CDR2 are SGHVS and FQNEAQ. The germline V and J ends were trimmed by 0 bases and 2 bases, with 16 bases remaining between them. CDR3 length: 17 residues.